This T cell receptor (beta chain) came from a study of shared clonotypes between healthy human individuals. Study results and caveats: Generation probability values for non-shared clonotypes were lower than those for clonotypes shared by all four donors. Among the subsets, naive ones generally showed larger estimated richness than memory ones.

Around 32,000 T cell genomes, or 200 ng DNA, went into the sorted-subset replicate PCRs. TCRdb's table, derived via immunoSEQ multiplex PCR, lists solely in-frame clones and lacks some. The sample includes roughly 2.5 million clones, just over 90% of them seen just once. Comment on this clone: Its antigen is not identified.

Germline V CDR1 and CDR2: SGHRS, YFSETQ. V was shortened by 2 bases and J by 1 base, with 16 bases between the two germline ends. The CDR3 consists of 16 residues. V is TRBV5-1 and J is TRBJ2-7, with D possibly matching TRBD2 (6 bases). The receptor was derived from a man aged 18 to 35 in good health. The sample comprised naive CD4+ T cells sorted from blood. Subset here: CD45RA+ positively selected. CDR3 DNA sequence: TGCGCCAGCAGCTTCAGCCAGGGAGGAGAGTCCTACGAGCAGTACTTC. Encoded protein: CASSFSQGGESYEQYF.